These 2 T cell receptor beta chains were all obtained from the same sample, sequenced in a study of Graves' ophthalmopathy and Graves' hyperthyroidism. As the template, RNA transcripts were used to amplify TCR beta CDR3 regions. After a first-round RT-PCR with HTBI primers, a second-round multiplex PCR was run. TCRdb fed the multiplex PCR reads into MiXCR, producing one record per CDR3 protein. The table records hundreds of thousands of distinct CDR3 sequences, approximately 21% of them present only once. The sequencing sample was made of peripheral blood. The receptor set was obtained from a woman aged 45-60 years with Graves' ophthalmopathy.

This chain connects TRBV19 to TRBJ1-2; 7 nucleotides align to TRBD1. Germline CDR1 LNHDA, CDR2 SQIVND (reference sequence). The CDR3 runs to 13 residues. With 5 bases clipped from V and 2 bases from J, the junction kept 2 bases outside the gene matches. DNA of the CDR3: TGTGCCAGTAGTTACAGGGGCAACTATGGCTACACCTTC. Amino acids: CASSYRGNYGYTF.

This clonotype appeared many times. The chain joins TRBV24-1 to TRBJ1-2; 12 bases are shared with TRBD1. The V segment lost 2 bases and the J segment 6 bases; nucleotides outside the gene matches: 6. The length of the CDR3 is 16 residues. Per the germline V gene, CDR1 is KGHDR and CDR2 is SFDVKD. This CDR3 reads CATSDSTGQGANGYTF. For the CDR3, the DNA is TGTGCCACCAGTGATTCGACGGGACAGGGGGCGAATGGCTACACCTTC.